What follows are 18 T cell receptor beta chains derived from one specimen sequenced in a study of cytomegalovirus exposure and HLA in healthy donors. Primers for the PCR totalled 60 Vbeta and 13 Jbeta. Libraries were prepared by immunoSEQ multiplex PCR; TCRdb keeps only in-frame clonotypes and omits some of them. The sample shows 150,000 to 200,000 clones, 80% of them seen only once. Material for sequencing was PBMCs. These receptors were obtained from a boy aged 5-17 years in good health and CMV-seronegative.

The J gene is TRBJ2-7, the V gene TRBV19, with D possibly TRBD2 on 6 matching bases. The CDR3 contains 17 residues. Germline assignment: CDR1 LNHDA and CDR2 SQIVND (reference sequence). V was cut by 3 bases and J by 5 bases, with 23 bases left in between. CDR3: CASSIFSSADYSHEQYF. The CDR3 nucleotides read TGTGCCAGTAGTATTTTTAGTTCGGCGGACTATAGTCACGAGCAGTACTTC.

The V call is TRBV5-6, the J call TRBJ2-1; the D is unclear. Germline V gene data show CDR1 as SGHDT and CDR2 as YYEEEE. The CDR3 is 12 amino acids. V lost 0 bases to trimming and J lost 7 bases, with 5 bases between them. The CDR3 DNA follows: TGTGCCAGCAGCTTGGTTCTGAATGAGCAGTTCTTC. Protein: CASSLVLNEQFF.

The chain's CDR3 is CASSLVPNYEQYF. The CDR3 DNA reads as TGTGCCAGCAGCTTAGTCCCCAACTACGAGCAGTACTTC. The chain couples TRBV7-2 to TRBJ2-7, with D uncertain. Between the trimmed V and J ends, which lost 1 base and 3 bases, there was a span of 7 bases. This CDR3 comprises 13 residues. Germline assignment: CDR1 SGHTA and CDR2 FQGNSA.

The CDR3 is CASGFSTDRDTGELFF. CDR3 coding DNA: TGTGCTAGTGGTTTCAGTACGGACAGGGACACCGGGGAGCTGTTTTTT. The chain is built from TRBV12-5 and TRBJ2-2; the match to TRBD1 covers 8 bases. The CDR3 is 16 amino acids. Germline trimming cut 3 bases from V and 3 bases from J; bases unmatched to any gene: 6. In germline, CDR1 is LGHNT, CDR2 FRNRAP.

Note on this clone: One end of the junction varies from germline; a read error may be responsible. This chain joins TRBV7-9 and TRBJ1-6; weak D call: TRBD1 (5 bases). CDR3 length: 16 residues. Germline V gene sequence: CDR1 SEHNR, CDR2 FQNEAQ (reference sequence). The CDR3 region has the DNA TGTTCCAGCAGCCGGCTTTTCCGCGGGGGTAATTCACCCCTCCACTTT. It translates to CSSSRLFRGGNSPLHF.

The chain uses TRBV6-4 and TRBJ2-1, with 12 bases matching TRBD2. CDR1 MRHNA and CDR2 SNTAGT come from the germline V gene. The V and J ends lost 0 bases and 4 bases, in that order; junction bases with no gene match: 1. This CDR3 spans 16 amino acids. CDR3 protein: CASSDSGTSGYNEQFF. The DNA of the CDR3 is TGTGCCAGCAGTGACTCCGGGACTAGCGGGTACAATGAGCAGTTCTTC.

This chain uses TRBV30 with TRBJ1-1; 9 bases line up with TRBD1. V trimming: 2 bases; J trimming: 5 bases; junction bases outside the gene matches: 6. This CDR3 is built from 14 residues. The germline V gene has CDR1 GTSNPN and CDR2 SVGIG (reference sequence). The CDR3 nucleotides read TGTGCCTGGAGTATTCGGGACAGGGCTACTGAAGCTTTCTTT. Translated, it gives CAWSIRDRATEAFF. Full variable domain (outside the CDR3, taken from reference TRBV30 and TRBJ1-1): SQTIHQWPATLVQPVGSPLSLECTVEGTSNPNLYWYRQAAGRGLQLLFYSVGIGQISSEVPQNLSASRPQDRQFILSSKKLLLSDSGFYLCAWSIRDRATEAFFGQGTRLTVV.

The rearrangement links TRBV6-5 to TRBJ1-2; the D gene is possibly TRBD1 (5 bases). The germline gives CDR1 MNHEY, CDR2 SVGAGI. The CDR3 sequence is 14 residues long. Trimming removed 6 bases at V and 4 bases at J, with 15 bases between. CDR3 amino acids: CASRTETDPYGYTF. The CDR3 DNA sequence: TGTGCCAGCAGAACCGAGACAGATCCCTATGGCTACACCTTC.

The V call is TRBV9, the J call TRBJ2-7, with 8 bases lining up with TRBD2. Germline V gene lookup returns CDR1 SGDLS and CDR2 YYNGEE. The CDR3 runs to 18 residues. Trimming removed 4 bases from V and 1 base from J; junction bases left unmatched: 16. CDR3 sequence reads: CASSRDPSTSAKSYEQYF. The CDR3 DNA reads TGTGCCAGCAGCCGTGACCCCTCGACTAGCGCCAAATCCTACGAGCAGTACTTC.

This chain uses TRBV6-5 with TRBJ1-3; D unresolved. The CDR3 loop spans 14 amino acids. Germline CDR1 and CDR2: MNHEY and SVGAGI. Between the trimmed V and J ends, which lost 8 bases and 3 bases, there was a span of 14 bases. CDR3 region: CASRAGEFGNTIYF. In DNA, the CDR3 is TGTGCCAGCCGCGCTGGGGAGTTTGGAAACACCATATATTTT.

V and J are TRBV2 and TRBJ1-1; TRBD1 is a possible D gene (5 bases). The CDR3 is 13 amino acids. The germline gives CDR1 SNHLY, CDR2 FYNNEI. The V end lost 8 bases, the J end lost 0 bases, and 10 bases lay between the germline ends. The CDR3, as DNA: TGTGCCAGCCTTGGGGACTTGAACACTGAAGCTTTCTTT. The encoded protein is CASLGDLNTEAFF.

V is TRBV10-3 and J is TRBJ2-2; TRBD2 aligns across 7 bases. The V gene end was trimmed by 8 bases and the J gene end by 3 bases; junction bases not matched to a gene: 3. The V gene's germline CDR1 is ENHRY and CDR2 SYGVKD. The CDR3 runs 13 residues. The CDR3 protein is CAIPLADTGELFF. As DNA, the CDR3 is TGTGCCATCCCCCTAGCGGACACCGGGGAGCTGTTTTTT.

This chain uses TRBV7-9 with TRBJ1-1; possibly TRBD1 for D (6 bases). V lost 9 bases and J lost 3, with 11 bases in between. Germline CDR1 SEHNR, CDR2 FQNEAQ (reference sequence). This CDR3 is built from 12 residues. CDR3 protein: CASTQGYTEAFF. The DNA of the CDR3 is TGTGCCAGTACGCAGGGGTACACTGAAGCTTTCTTT.

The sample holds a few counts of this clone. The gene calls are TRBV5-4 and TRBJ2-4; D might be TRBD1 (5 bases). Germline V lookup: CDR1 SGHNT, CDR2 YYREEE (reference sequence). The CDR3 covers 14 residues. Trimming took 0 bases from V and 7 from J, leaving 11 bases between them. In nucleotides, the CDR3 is TGTGCCAGCAGCTTGGGGGGCTTAGATAACATTCAGTACTTC. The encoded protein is CASSLGGLDNIQYF.

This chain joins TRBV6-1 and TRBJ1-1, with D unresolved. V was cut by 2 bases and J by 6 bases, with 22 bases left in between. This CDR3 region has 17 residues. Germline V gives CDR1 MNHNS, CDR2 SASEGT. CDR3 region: CASSEYSIGVLSSEAFF. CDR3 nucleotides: TGTGCCAGCAGTGAATATTCTATCGGGGTTTTATCCTCTGAAGCTTTCTTT.

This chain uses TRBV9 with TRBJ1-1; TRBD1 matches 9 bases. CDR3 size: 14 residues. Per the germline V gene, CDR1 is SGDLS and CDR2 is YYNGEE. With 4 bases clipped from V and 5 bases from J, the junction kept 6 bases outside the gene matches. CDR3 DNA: TGTGCCAGCAGCCAGGGACAGGGTGGAACTGAAGCTTTCTTT. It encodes CASSQGQGGTEAFF.

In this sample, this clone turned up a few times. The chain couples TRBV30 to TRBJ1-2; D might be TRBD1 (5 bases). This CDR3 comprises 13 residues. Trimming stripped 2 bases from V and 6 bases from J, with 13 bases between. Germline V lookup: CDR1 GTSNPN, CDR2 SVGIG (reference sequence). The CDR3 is CAWSFSGVHGYTF. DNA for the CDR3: TGTGCCTGGAGTTTTTCGGGGGTCCATGGCTACACCTTC. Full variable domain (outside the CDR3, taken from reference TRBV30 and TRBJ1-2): SQTIHQWPATLVQPVGSPLSLECTVEGTSNPNLYWYRQAAGRGLQLLFYSVGIGQISSEVPQNLSASRPQDRQFILSSKKLLLSDSGFYLCAWSFSGVHGYTFGSGTRLTVV.

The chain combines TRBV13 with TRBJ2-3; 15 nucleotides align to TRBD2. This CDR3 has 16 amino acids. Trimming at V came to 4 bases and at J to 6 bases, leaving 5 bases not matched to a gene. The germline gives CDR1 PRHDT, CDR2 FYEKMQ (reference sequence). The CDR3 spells CASSSGLAGGGDTQYF. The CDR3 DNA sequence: TGTGCCAGCAGCTCGGGACTAGCGGGGGGCGGGGATACGCAGTATTTT.